This TCR beta chain was found in a study of long-term antiretroviral therapy in people with HIV. Study-wide results and caveats: Diversity increased after ART yet remained lower than in transplant donor controls.

Samples were assayed with immunoSEQ v3.0 at survey level. Clones were read by immunoSEQ multiplex PCR, and TCRdb kept only the in-frame ones, dropping some. The profile shows tens of thousands of clones, roughly 80% of them singletons. Every HIV-positive participant received treatment in the United States. Cryopreserved PBMC samples of about 1-11 million cells were used for DNA extraction. The ends were cut back, 1 base at V and 8 bases at J, with 11 bases in the middle. CDR1 is SGHTA, CDR2 FQGNSA, per germline. The CDR3 is 14 residues long. A word on this clone: Its antigen is currently unknown.

The chain combines TRBV7-2 with TRBJ1-4; D is ambiguous. This sample comprised unsorted PBMCs, obtained 3.4 years after starting antiretroviral therapy. The sequence came from a man aged 25 to 45 with HIV. CDR3 sequence reads: CASSLVPLAEKLFF. CDR3 DNA sequence: TGTGCCAGCAGCTTAGTTCCTCTGGCGGAAAAACTGTTTTTT.